This T cell receptor beta chain was documented in a study of blood T cell repertoires in COVID-19. Study information: Whether acute or convalescent, the COVID-19 samples came from the United States, Italy and Spain. Sample material is recorded as cDNA or gDNA derived from T cells, B-cell-depleted T cells, or PBMCs.

Authors' data handling: The authors estimated nucleated cell counts from reference gene primer amplification. The table came from immunoSEQ multiplex PCR; TCRdb's copy has only in-frame clones and leaves some out. V, J and clone size reflect that table, while D and trimming were determined from the DNA. The data hold 130,000 to 150,000 clones, with 75% to 90% observed a single time. Germline lookup yields CDR1 SGHNT and CDR2 YENEEA. This CDR3 is built from 13 residues. V lost 1 base and J lost 2, with 5 bases in between. For this clone: The same CDR3 is also encoded by other DNA sequences in this sample.

The TCR sequence derives from a woman aged 50 to 60 with acute or convalescent COVID-19. The sample was peripheral blood. The V gene is TRBV11-3, the J gene TRBJ1-1; D unclear. CDR3 loop: CASSLGGNTEAFF. CDR3 DNA sequence: TGTGCCAGCAGCTTAGGAGGAAACACTGAAGCTTTCTTT.